This T cell receptor beta chain was retrieved from a study of cytomegalovirus exposure and HLA in healthy donors. The study ran its PCR with 60 Vbeta and 13 Jbeta primers. Sequenced by immunoSEQ multiplex PCR; TCRdb stores in-frame clones only, minus some. The sample has roughly 160,000 clones, about 72% seen once. Germline V CDR1 and CDR2: KGHSH, LQKENI. The CDR3 is made up of 16 amino acids. Trimming cost V 3 bases and J 5 bases; bases outside gene matches: 8. The receptor's source is a man aged 30 to 39 in good health and CMV-seropositive. This chain connects TRBV18 to TRBJ2-5; TRBD2 matches 11 bases. Sequencing used PBMCs. CDR3 nucleotide sequence: TGTGCCAGCTCACCTAATAGCGGGGGGGCCCGGGAGACCCAGTACTTC. It codes for CASSPNSGGARETQYF. Based on the CDR3 plus reference TRBV18 and TRBJ2-5, the full variable domain is NAGVMQNPRHLVRRRGQEARLRCSPMKGHSHVYWYRQLPEEGLKFMVYLQKENIIDESGMPKERFSAEFPKEGPSILRIQQVVRGDSAAYFCASSPNSGGARETQYFGPGTRLLVL.